The TCR beta chain under discussion was sequenced for a study of OX40 agonist ivuxolimab in advanced cancers. Overall study: The eligibility criteria allowed prior anti-PD-1, anti-PD-L1 or anti-CTLA-4 therapy, and under 50% had some.

CDR3 length: 13 residues. Germline CDR1 is SGHDT and CDR2 is YYEEEE. V shed 0 bases and J shed 4 bases, with 7 bases lying between them. With regard to this clone: Its specificity is unknown.

The protocol was immunoSEQ multiplex PCR, while the TCRdb copy is restricted to in-frame clones and leaves out a portion. Among 13,000 to 15,000 clones listed, around 87% were seen once. Broader study findings: On average, CD8+ T cells showed a greater number of expanded clones than CD4+.

The sequencing used CD4+ or CD8+ T cells sorted from blood, collected in a trial of the OX40 agonist ivuxolimab. This chain uses TRBV5-6 with TRBJ1-1, with D possibly being TRBD1 (6 bases). This clonotype was obtained from an adult with an advanced solid tumor such as melanoma, head and neck, liver or kidney cancer. The CDR3, as DNA: TGTGCCAGCAGCTTGGTACAGGGCACTGAAGCTTTCTTT. Residues: CASSLVQGTEAFF. Combining the CDR3 with reference TRBV5-6 and TRBJ1-1 gives the whole variable domain DAGVTQSPTHLIKTRGQQVTLRCSPKSGHDTVSWYQQALGQGPQFIFQYYEEEERQRGNFPDRFSGHQFPNYSSELNVNALLLGDSALYLCASSLVQGTEAFFGQGTRLTVV.